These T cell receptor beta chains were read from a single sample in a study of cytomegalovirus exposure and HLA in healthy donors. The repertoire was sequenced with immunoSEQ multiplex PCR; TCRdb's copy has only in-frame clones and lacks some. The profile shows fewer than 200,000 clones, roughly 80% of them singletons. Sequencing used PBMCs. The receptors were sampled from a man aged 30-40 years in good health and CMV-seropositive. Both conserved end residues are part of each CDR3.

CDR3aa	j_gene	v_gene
CASSYRGGHYEQYF	TRBJ2-7	TRBV27
CASSAPRQLENEKLFF	TRBJ1-4	TRBV25-1
CAIRSGTATYEQYF	TRBJ2-7	TRBV10-3
CTSSFQDTSYEQYF	TRBJ2-7	TRBV28
CASSATGVTRTDGYTF	TRBJ1-2	TRBV9
CASSPRGQGALEQYF	TRBJ2-7	TRBV5-6
CAIGGGFSSYNEQFF	TRBJ2-1	TRBV2
CASSHLPRETQYF	TRBJ2-5	TRBV4-1
CASSSRETDTQYF	TRBJ2-3	TRBV27
CASSPGTGISETQYF	TRBJ2-5	TRBV4-1
CASSEALLLPTEAFF	TRBJ1-1	TRBV6-1
CASSQTASTGNQPQHF	TRBJ1-5	TRBV6-6
CAGSSSGGGLQETQYF	TRBJ2-5	TRBV5-4
CASSWGDDYEQYF	TRBJ2-7	TRBV13
CASSLGDTNTEAFF	TRBJ1-1	TRBV27
CASSVASGGTQETQYF	TRBJ2-5	TRBV9
CASSSREGEDTQYF	TRBJ2-3	TRBV7-6
CASSGHGTSASDTQYF	TRBJ2-3	TRBV7-3
CASIIGQGVTEAFF	TRBJ1-1	TRBV2
CASSQMTGGGWNEQFF	TRBJ2-1	TRBV4-3
CASIDFSLAKNIQYF	TRBJ2-4	TRBV28
CASSIRSGAYEQYF	TRBJ2-7	TRBV28
CASSRLPEADTQYF	TRBJ2-3	TRBV27
CASMGSGDLETQYF	TRBJ2-5	TRBV10-2
CASGGGGPQETQYF	TRBJ2-5	TRBV28
CASSLTSEGTGELFF	TRBJ2-2	TRBV7-7
CATNRVVGQETQYF	TRBJ2-5	TRBV2
CASSSLPGQVDTGELFF	TRBJ2-2	TRBV9
CASRRDFTDTQYF	TRBJ2-3	TRBV6-5
CASSPRTSGCVDTQYF	TRBJ2-3	TRBV21-1
CASSPQGIHEQEAFF	TRBJ1-1	TRBV5-1
CASSYSGEPSEQFF	TRBJ2-1	TRBV6-6
CASRLAGGSQETQYF	TRBJ2-5	TRBV2
CASSLQGYEQYF	TRBJ2-7	TRBV6-5
CAWDSVMDTEAFF	TRBJ1-1	TRBV30
CASQGSYEQYF	TRBJ2-7	TRBV7-9
CASSRTDSEQYF	TRBJ2-7	TRBV4-1
CASSLYAGGAGEQFF	TRBJ2-1	TRBV27
CASRTALRTYEQYF	TRBJ2-7	TRBV19
CASSFGGAGANVLTF	TRBJ2-6	TRBV7-9
CASSYVGQGFYEQYF	TRBJ2-7	TRBV6-5
CASSETLTGGTGDEKLFF	TRBJ1-4	TRBV6-1